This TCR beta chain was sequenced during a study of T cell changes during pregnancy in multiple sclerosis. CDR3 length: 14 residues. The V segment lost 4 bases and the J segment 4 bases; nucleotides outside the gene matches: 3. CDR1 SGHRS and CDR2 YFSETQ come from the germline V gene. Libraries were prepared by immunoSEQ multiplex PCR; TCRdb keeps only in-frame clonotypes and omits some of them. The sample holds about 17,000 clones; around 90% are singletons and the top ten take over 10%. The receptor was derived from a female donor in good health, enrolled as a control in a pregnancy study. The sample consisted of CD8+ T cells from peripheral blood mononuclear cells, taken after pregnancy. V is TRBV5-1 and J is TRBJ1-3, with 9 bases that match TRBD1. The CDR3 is CASSTGQGGNTIYF. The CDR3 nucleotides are TGCGCCAGCAGCACAGGACAGGGGGGAAACACCATATATTTT.